Below, 13 T cell receptor beta chains from the same sample are listed, as sequenced in a study of blood T cell repertoires in COVID-19 (dated by TCRdb to between 2020 and 2021). To prepare the library, the immunoSEQ multiplex PCR assay was applied. TCRdb re-hosts the immuneACCESS table, in-frame sequences only. Its copies lack some clones; in the studies checked, an unresolved V gene accounts for under half of them, and the cause for the rest is not known. The sample yields about 37,000 clones; 81% were counted once. Roughly 3.1% of the sample goes to the ten largest clones. The source material was peripheral blood. The receptors come from a man in his 70s with COVID-19, enrolled during active disease.

This chain connects TRBV5-6 to TRBJ2-7; 8 positions agree with TRBD1. V shed 0 bases and J 1 base; nucleotides not matched to a gene: 6. Germline V gene data show CDR1 as SGHDT and CDR2 as YYEEEE. The CDR3 is 16 residues long. CDR3 bases: TGTGCCAGCAGCTTGGACAGGGGGGCCAGGTCCTACGAGCAGTACTTC. This translates into CASSLDRGARSYEQYF.

The chain couples TRBV1 to TRBJ2-1; the DNA was not compared with TRBD2, the D call given in the table. TRBV1 is flagged as a pseudogene. The CDR3 has 16 amino acids. CDR3 loop: CTSSTLPSGSTNEQFF. The CDR3 DNA sequence: TGCACCAGCAGCACCCTTCCTAGCGGGAGTACCAATGAGCAGTTCTTC.

The chain has TRBV4-2 and TRBJ2-1; unclear D gene. CDR1 is LGHNA, CDR2 YNFKEQ, per germline. This CDR3 is 17 amino acids long. Trimming pared 0 bases from V and 1 base from J, leaving 13 bases between. The CDR3 spells CASSQDRQLISYNEQFF. The DNA of the CDR3 is TGTGCCAGCAGCCAAGATAGACAACTTATATCCTACAATGAGCAGTTCTTC.

This clone occurred a few times. This chain links TRBV5-4 with TRBJ2-2; 7 bases map to TRBD1. CDR1 is SGHNT and CDR2 is YYREEE in the germline V gene (reference sequence). The J segment lost 6 bases and the V segment lost 2 bases, leaving 7 bases of the junction unmatched. The CDR3 is 15 amino acids. This chain's CDR3 is CASSLQGRGPGELFF. The CDR3 coding sequence is TGTGCCAGCAGCTTACAGGGTAGGGGGCCCGGGGAGCTGTTTTTT.

The chain uses TRBV20-1 and TRBJ1-1; D unclear. This CDR3 has 10 amino acids. Per the germline V gene, CDR1 is DFQATT and CDR2 is SNEGSKA (reference sequence). V gave up 3 bases and J gave up 5 bases, with 4 bases separating them. The CDR3 here is CSARRTEAFF. CDR3 bases: TGCAGTGCTAGGCGGACTGAAGCTTTCTTT.

CDR3 sequence: CASSFRNSPLHF. The CDR3 DNA follows: TGTGCCAGTAGTTTTCGTAATTCACCCCTCCACTTT. The chain couples TRBV19 to TRBJ1-6; the D is unclear. V was trimmed by 5 bases and J by 6 bases, leaving 5 bases between them. The CDR3 contains 12 residues. The germline V gene has CDR1 LNHDA and CDR2 SQIVND (reference sequence).

The chain is built from TRBV5-1 and TRBJ2-3; TRBD1 matches 9 bases. V was clipped by 4 bases and J by 2 bases; unmatched bases: 8. Looked up from germline, CDR1 is SGHRS and CDR2 is YFSETQ. CDR3 length equals 16 residues. The CDR3 sequence is CASSAGQGLATDTQYF. CDR3 nucleotides: TGCGCCAGCAGCGCGGGACAGGGATTAGCCACAGATACGCAGTATTTT.

The rearrangement links TRBV9 to TRBJ1-1, with TRBD1 matching 8 bases. CDR1 SGDLS and CDR2 YYNGEE come from the germline V gene. The CDR3 is 13 residues long. The V segment lost 1 base and the J segment 4 bases; nucleotides outside the gene matches: 0. The CDR3 nucleotides are TGTGCCAGCAGCGTAACAGGGGGCACTGAAGCTTTCTTT. Translation: CASSVTGGTEAFF.

The chain employs TRBV19 and TRBJ1-2, with 12 positions matching TRBD1. Germline CDR1 reads LNHDA; CDR2 reads SQIVND (reference sequence). This CDR3 is built from 14 residues. The trim removed 6 bases at V and 4 bases at J, leaving 3 bases unmatched. The DNA for the CDR3 is TGTGCCAGTAGGGGGACAGGGGGCGTCTATGGCTACACCTTC. Translated: CASRGTGGVYGYTF.

The genes are TRBV27 and TRBJ2-7; 10 bases agree with TRBD1. The CDR3 runs 17 residues. Germline V gives CDR1 MNHEY, CDR2 SMNVEV (reference sequence). V lost 0 bases and J lost 4; bases outside the gene matches: 9. In nucleotides, the CDR3 is TGTGCCAGCAGTTTATCTCCTTTGACAGGGGGCTCGTACGAGCAGTACTTC. Translated: CASSLSPLTGGSYEQYF.

V and J are TRBV9 and TRBJ1-4, with D possibly matching TRBD1 (5 bases). V lost 4 bases and J 7 bases, leaving 11 bases between the germline ends. Looked up from germline, CDR1 is SGDLS and CDR2 is YYNGEE. CDR3 length: 13 amino acids. The DNA of the CDR3 is TGTGCCAGCAGCAAAAGAACAGGTGAAAAACTGTTTTTT. Translated, it gives CASSKRTGEKLFF.

V and J are TRBV28 and TRBJ2-7; D uncertain. The CDR3 covers 11 residues. Trimming cost V 4 bases and J 6 bases, with 7 bases left between them. Germline V gives CDR1 MDHEN, CDR2 SYDVKM. The CDR3 DNA reads as TGTGCCAGCAGTTCCCCCCGCGAGCAGTACTTC. Residues: CASSSPREQYF.

This chain joins TRBV9 and TRBJ2-1; D is undetermined. This CDR3 is built from 12 residues. V was trimmed by 4 bases and J by 8 bases, leaving 10 bases between them. Germline CDR1 is SGDLS and CDR2 is YYNGEE. CDR3 loop: CASSPHSDEQFF. The CDR3 DNA is TGTGCCAGCAGCCCCCACAGTGATGAGCAGTTCTTC. Variable domain in full (rest from reference TRBV9 and TRBJ2-1): DSGVTQTPKHLITATGQRVTLRCSPRSGDLSVYWYQQSLDQGLQFLIQYYNGEERAKGNILERFSAQQFPDLHSELNLSSLELGDSALYFCASSPHSDEQFFGPGTRLTVL.